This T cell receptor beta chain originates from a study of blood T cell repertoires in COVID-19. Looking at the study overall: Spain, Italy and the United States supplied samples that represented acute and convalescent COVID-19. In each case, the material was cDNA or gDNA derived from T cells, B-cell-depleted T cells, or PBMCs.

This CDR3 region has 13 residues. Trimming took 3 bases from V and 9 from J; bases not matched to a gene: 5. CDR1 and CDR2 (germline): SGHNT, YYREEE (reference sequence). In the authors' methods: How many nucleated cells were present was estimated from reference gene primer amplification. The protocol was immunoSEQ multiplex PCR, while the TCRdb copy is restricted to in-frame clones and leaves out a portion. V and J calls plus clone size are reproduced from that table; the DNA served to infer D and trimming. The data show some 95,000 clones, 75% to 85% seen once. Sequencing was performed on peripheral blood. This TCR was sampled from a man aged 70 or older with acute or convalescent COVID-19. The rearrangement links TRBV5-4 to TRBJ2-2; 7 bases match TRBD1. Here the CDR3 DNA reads TGTGCCAGCAGCTCGAACAGGGGCCGGGAGCTGTTTTTT. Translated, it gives CASSSNRGRELFF.